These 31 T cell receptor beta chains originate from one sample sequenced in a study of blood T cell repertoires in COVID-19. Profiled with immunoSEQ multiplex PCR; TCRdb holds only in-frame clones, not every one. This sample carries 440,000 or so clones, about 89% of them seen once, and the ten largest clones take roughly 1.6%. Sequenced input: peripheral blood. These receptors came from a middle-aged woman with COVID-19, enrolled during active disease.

The chain's CDR3 is CASSRRPLAGTDTQYF. In DNA, the CDR3 is TGTGCCAGCAGCCGCCGGCCCCTAGCGGGCACAGATACGCAGTATTTT. The genes are TRBV7-2 and TRBJ2-3; 7 nucleotides line up with TRBD2. Trimming took 5 bases from V and 1 from J; bases not matched to a gene: 9. The germline CDR1 and CDR2 sequences are SGHTA and FQGNSA. The CDR3 spans 16 residues.

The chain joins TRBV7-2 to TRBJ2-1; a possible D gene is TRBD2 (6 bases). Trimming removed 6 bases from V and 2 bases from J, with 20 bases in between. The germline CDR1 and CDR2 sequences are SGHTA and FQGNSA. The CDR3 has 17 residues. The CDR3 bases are TGTGCCAGCAGTGCTCTTTATTGGGAGGTCGCCTACAATGAGCAGTTCTTC. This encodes CASSALYWEVAYNEQFF.

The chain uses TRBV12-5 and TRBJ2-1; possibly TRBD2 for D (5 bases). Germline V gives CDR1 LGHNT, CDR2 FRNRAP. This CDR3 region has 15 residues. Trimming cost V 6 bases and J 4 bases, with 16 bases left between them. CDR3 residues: CASGKTEGDYNEQFF. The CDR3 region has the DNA TGTGCTAGTGGGAAAACCGAGGGAGATTACAATGAGCAGTTCTTC.

DNA for the CDR3: TGTGCCAGCAGCCCGAGGGGACAGGGCAACACTGAAGCTTTCTTT. Translating it yields CASSPRGQGNTEAFF. The rearrangement links TRBV7-2 to TRBJ1-1, with TRBD1 matching 9 bases. The CDR3 spans 15 residues. Per the germline V gene, CDR1 is SGHTA and CDR2 is FQGNSA. V dropped 5 bases and J dropped 2; count of bases not matched to a gene: 6.

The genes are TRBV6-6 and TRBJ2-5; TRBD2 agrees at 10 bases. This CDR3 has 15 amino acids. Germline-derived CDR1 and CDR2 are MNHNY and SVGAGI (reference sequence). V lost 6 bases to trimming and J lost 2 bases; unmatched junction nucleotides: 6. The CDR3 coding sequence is TGTGCCAGCAGACTAAGCGGGAGGGGGCAAGAGACCCAGTACTTC. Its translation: CASRLSGRGQETQYF.

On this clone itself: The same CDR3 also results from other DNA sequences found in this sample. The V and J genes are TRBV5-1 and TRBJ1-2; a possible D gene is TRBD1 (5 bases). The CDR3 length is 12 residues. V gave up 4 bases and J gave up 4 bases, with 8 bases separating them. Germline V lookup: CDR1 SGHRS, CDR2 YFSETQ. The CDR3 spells CASSATGYGYTF. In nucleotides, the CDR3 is TGCGCCAGCAGCGCCACAGGCTATGGCTACACCTTC.

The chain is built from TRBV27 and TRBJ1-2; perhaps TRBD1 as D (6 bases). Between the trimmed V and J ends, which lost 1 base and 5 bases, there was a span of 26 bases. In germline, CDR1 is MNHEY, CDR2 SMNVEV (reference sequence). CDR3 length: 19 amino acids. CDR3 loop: CASSLFPPRQVGETYGYTF. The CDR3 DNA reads TGTGCCAGCAGTTTATTTCCACCAAGACAGGTTGGGGAAACTTATGGCTACACCTTC.

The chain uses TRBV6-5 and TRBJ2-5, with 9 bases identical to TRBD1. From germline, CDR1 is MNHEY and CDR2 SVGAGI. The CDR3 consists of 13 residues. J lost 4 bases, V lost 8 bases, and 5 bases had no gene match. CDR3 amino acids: CASGSTGGETQYF. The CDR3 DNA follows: TGTGCCAGCGGTTCGACAGGGGGAGAGACCCAGTACTTC.

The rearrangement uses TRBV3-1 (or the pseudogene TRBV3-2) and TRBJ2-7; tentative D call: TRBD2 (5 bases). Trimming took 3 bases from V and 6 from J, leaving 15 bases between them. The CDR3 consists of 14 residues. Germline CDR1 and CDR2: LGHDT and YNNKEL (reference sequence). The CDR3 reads CASSQNGIRGEQYF. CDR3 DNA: TGTGCCAGCAGCCAGAACGGGATTCGGGGCGAGCAGTACTTC.

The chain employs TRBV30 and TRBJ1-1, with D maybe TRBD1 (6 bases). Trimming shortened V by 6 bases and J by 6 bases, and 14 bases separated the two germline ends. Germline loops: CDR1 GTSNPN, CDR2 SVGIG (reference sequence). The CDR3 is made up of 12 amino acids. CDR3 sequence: CACQGSYPEAFF. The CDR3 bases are TGTGCCTGTCAGGGGTCTTACCCTGAAGCTTTCTTT.

Here the CDR3 reads CASSLGRTSGRAGEQFF. DNA of the CDR3: TGTGCCAGCAGCTTAGGTCGGACTAGCGGGAGGGCCGGTGAGCAGTTCTTC. The chain couples TRBV11-3 to TRBJ2-1, with 15 positions matching TRBD2. In germline, CDR1 is SGHNT, CDR2 YENEEA. CDR3 length: 17 amino acids. The ends lost 1 base at V and 9 bases at J; junction bases unmatched: 7.

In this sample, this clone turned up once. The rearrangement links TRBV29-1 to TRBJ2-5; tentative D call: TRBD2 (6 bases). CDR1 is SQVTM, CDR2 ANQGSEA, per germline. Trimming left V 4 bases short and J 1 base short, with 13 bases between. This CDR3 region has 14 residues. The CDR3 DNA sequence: TGCAGCGTTGCACCGGGACTCGGCCAAGAGACCCAGTACTTC. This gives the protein CSVAPGLGQETQYF.

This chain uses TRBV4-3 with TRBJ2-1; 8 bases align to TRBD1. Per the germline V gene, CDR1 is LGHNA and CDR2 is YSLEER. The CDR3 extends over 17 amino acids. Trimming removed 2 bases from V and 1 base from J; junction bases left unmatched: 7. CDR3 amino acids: CASSQFTTGASYNEQFF. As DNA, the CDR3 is TGCGCCAGCAGCCAATTCACGACAGGGGCATCCTACAATGAGCAGTTCTTC.

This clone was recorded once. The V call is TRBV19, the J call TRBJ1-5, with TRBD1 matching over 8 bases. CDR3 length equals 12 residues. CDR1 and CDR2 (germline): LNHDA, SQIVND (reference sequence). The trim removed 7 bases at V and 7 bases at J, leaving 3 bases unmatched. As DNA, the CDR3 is TGTGCCAGTACAGGGGGCGGGCAGCCCCAGCATTTT. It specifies CASTGGGQPQHF.

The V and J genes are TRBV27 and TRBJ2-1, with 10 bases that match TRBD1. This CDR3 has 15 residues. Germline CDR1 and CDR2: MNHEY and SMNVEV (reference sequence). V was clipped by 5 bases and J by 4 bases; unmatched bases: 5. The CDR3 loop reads CASSPDRGGYNEQFF. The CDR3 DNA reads TGTGCCAGCAGTCCGGACAGGGGGGGATACAATGAGCAGTTCTTC.

Here the CDR3 DNA reads TGTGCCAGCAGTTCCAGGACAGGGAGTCAGCCCCAGCATTTT. This codes for CASSSRTGSQPQHF. This chain uses TRBV27 with TRBJ1-5; TRBD1 aligns across 8 bases. Germline CDR1 and CDR2: MNHEY and SMNVEV (reference sequence). J gave up 6 bases and V 4 bases, and 5 bases lay outside the gene matches. The CDR3 length is 14 residues.

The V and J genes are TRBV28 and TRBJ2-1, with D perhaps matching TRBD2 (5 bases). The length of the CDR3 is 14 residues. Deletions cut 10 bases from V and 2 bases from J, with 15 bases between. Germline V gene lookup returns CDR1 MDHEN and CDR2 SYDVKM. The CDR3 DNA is TGTGCCACCAACTACGGGATAACCTACAATGAGCAGTTCTTC. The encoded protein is CATNYGITYNEQFF.

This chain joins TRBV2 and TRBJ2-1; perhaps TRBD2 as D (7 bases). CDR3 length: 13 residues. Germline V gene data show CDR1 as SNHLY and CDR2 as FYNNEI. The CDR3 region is CATGGGSYNEQFF. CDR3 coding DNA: TGTGCTACCGGCGGGGGCTCTTACAATGAGCAGTTCTTC.

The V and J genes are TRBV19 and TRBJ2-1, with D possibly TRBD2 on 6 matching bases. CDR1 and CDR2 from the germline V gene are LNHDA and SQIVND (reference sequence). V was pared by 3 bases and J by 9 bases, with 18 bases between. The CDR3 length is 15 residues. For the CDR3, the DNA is TGTGCCAGTAGTATCCTTTCGCGGGATGGTAGTGAGCAGTTCTTC. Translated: CASSILSRDGSEQFF.

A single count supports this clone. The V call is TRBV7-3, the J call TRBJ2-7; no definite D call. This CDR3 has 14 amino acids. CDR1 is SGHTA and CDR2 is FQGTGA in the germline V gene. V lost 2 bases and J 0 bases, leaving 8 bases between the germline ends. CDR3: CASSLVSSSYEQYF. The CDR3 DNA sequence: TGTGCCAGCAGCTTAGTTTCTTCCTCCTACGAGCAGTACTTC.

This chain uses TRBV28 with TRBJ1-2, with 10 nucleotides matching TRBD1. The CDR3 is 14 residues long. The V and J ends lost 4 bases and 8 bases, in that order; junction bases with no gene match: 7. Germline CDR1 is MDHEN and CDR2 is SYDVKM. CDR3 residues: CASSSGTGEGGYTF. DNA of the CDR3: TGTGCCAGCAGTTCTGGGACAGGGGAGGGCGGCTACACCTTC.

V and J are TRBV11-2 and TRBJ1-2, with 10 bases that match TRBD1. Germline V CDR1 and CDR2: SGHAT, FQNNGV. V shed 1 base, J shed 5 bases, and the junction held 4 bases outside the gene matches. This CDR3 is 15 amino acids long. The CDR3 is CASSLVGTGAYGYTF. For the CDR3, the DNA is TGTGCCAGCAGCTTAGTCGGGACAGGGGCGTATGGCTACACCTTC.

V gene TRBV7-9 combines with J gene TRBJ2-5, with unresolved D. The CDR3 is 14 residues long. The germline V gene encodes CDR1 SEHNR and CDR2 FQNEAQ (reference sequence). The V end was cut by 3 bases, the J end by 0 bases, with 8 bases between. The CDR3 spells CASSLVSYQETQYF. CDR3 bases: TGTGCCAGCAGCTTGGTCAGTTACCAAGAGACCCAGTACTTC.

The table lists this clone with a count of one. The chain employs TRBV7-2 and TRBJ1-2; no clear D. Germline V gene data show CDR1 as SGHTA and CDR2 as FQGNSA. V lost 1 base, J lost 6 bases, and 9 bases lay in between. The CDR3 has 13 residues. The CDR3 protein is CASSLGAWNGYTF. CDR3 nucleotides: TGTGCCAGCAGCTTAGGGGCTTGGAATGGCTACACCTTC.

CDR3 sequence (DNA): TGTGCCAGCAGCGCACTGGCGGGAGGGCTCACAGATACGCAGTATTTT. Protein product: CASSALAGGLTDTQYF. V gene TRBV6-4 combines with J gene TRBJ2-3; 9 bases fit TRBD2. Germline V gives CDR1 MRHNA, CDR2 SNTAGT. The CDR3 length is 16 residues. Trimming took 6 bases from V and 2 from J; bases not matched to a gene: 9.

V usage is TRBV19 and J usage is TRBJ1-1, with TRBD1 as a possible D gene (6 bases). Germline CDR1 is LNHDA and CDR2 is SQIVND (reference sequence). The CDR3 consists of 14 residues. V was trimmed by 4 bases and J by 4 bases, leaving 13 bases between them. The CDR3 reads CASSTESRGTEAFF. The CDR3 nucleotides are TGTGCCAGTAGTACCGAATCCAGGGGCACTGAAGCTTTCTTT.

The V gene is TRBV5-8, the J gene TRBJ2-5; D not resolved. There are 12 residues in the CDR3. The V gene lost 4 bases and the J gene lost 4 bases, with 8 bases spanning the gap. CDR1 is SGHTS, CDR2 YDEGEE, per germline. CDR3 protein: CASSPGPETQYF. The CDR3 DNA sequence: TGTGCCAGCAGCCCAGGCCCAGAGACCCAGTACTTC.

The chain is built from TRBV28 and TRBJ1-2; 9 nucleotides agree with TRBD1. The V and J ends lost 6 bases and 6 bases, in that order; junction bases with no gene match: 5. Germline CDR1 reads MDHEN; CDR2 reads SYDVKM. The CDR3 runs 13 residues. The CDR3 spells CASRQGAINGYTF. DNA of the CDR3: TGTGCCAGCAGACAGGGGGCTATTAATGGCTACACCTTC.

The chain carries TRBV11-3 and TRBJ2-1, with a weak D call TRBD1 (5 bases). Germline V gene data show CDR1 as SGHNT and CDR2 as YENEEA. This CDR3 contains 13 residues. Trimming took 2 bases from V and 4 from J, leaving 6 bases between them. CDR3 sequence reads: CASSLRGYNEQFF. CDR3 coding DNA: TGTGCCAGCAGCTTAAGGGGATACAATGAGCAGTTCTTC.

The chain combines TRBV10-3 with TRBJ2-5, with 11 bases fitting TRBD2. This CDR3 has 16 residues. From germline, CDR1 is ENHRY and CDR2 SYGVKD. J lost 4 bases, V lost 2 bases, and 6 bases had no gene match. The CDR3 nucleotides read TGTGCCATCAGTGAGACGACTAGCGGGGCTCCAGAGACCCAGTACTTC. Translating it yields CAISETTSGAPETQYF.

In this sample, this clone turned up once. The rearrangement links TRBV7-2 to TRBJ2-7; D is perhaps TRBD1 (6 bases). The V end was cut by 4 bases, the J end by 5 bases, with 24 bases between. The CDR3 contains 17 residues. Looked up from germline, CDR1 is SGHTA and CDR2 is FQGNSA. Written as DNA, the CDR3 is TGTGCCAGCAGCTCGTCCCGGGACATTATTGGAACCAACGAGCAGTACTTC. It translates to CASSSSRDIIGTNEQYF.